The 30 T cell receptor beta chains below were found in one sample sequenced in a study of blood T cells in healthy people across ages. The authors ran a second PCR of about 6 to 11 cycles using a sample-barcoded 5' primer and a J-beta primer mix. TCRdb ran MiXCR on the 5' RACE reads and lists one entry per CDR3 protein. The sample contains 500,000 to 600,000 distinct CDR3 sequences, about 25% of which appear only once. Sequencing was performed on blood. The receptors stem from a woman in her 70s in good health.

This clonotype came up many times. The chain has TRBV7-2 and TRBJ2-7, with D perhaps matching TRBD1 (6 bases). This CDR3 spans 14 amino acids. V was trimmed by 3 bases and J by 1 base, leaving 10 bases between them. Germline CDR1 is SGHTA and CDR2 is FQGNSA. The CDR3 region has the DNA TGTGCCAGCAGCTTCGACAGGCAGTCCTACGAGCAGTACTTC. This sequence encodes CASSFDRQSYEQYF. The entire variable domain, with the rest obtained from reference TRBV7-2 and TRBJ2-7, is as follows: GAGVSQSPSNKVTEKGKDVELRCDPISGHTALYWYRQSLGQGLEFLIYFQGNSAPDKSGLPSDRFSAERTGGSVSTLTIQRTQQEDSAVYLCASSFDRQSYEQYFGPGTRLTVT.

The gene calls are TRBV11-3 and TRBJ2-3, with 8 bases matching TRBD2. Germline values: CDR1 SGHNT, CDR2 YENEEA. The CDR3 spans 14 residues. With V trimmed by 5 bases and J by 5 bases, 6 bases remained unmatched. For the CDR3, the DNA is TGTGCCAGCAGCCACGATAGCGGGGTAGATACGCAGTATTTT. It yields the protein CASSHDSGVDTQYF.

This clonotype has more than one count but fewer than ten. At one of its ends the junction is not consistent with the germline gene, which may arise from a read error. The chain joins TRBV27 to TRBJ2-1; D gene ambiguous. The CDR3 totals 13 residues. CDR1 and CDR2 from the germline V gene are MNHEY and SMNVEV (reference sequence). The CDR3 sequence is CACSLSNGNEQFF. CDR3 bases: TGTGCCTGCAGTTTATCGAACGGCAATGAGCAGTTCTTC.

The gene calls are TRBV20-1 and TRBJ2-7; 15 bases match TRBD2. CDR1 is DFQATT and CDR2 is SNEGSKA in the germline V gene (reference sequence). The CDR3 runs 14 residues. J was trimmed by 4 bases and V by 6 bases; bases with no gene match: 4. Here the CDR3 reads CSAPGTSGRYEQYF. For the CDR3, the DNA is TGCAGTGCCCCAGGGACTAGCGGGAGGTACGAGCAGTACTTC.

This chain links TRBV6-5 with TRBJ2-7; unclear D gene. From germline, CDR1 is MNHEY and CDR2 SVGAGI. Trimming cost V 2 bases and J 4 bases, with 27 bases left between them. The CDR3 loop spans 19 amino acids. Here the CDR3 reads CASSYRLKTGPSSTYEQYF. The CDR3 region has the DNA TGTGCCAGCAGTTACCGATTGAAAACCGGGCCATCGTCTACTTACGAGCAGTACTTC.

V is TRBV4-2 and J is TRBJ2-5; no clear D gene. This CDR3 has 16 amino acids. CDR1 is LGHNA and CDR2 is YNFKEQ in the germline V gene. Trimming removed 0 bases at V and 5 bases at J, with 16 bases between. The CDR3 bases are TGTGCCAGCAGCCAAGAATGGGATCCTAAAGGGGAGACCCAGTACTTC. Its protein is CASSQEWDPKGETQYF.

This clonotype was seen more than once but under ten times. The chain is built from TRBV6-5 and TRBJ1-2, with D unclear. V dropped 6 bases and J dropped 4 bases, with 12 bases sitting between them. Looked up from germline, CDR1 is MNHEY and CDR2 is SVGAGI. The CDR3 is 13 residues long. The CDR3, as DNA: TGTGCCAGCAGAGAGGGCGAGTCCTATGGCTACACCTTC. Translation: CASREGESYGYTF.

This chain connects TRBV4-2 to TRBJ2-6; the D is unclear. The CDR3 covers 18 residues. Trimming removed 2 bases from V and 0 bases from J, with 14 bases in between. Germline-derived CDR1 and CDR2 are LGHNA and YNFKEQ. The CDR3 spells CASSQISLTSSGANVLTF. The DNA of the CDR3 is TGTGCCAGCAGCCAAATCAGTTTGACGTCCTCTGGGGCCAACGTCCTGACTTTC.

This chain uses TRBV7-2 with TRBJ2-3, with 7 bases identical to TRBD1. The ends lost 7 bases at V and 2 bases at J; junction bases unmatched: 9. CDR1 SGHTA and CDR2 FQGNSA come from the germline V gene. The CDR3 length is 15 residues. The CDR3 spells CASIRSGQFTDTQYF. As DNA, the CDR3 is TGTGCCAGCATCCGGTCGGGACAGTTCACAGATACGCAGTATTTT.

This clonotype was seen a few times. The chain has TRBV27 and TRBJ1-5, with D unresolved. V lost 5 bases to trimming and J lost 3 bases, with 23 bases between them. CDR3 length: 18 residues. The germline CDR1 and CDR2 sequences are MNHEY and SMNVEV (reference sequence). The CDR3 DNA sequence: TGTGCCAGCAGTGAGTTTGCCCGGTCACCTACATCCAATCAGCCCCAGCATTTT. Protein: CASSEFARSPTSNQPQHF.

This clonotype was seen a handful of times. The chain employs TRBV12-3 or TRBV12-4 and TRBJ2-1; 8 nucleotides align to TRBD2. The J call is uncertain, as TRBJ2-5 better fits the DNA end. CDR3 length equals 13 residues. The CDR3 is CATSSGPLETQYF. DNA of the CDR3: TGTGCCACCTCTAGCGGGCCCCTTGAGACCCAGTACTTC.

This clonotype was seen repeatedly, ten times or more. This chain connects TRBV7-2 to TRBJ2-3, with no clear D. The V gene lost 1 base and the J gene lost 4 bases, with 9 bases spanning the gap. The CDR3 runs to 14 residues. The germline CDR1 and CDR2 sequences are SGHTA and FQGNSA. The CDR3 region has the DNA TGTGCCAGCAGCTTAGGGGTTGGCCCAGATACGCAGTATTTT. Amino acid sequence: CASSLGVGPDTQYF.

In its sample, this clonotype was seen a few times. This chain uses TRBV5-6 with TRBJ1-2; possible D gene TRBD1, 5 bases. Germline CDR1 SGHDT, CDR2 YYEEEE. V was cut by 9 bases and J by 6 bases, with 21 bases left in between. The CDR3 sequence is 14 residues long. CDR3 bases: TGTGCCAACAACAGGAGGGGCAGTGCGGATGGCTACACCTTC. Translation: CANNRRGSADGYTF.

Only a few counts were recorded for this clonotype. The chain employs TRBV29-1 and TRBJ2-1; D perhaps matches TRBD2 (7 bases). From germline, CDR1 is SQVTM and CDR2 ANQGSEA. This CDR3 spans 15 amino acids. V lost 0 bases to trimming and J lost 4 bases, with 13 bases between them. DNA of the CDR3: TGCAGCGTTGAAGATCGGGGGGCCTTGTACAATGAGCAGTTCTTC. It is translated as CSVEDRGALYNEQFF.

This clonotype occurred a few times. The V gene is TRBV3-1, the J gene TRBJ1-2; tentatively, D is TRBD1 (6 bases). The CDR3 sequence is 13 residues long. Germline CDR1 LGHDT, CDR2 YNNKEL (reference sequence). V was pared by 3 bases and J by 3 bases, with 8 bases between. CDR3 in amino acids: CASSHGTHYGYTF. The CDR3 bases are TGTGCCAGCAGCCACGGGACACACTATGGCTACACCTTC.

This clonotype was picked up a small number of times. CDR3 loop: CATSDVYGTLSGYTF. Here the CDR3 DNA reads TGTGCCACCAGTGATGTCTACGGGACTCTCAGTGGCTACACCTTC. V gene TRBV24-1 combines with J gene TRBJ1-2; possibly TRBD1 for D (5 bases). The CDR3 runs to 15 residues. The germline V gene has CDR1 KGHDR and CDR2 SFDVKD. V was trimmed by 3 bases and J by 7 bases, leaving 17 bases between them.

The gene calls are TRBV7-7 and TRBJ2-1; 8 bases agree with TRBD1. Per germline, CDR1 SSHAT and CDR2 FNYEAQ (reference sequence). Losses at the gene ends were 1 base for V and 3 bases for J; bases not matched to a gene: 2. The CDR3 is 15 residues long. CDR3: CASSLGTGFYNEQFF. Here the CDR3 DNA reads TGTGCCAGCAGCTTAGGGACAGGGTTCTACAATGAGCAGTTCTTC.

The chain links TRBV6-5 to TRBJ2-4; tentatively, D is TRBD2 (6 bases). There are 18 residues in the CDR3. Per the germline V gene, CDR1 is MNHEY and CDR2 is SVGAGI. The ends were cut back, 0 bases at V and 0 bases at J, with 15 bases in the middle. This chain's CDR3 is CASSYSRDGLSAKNIQYF. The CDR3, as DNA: TGTGCCAGCAGTTACTCCCGGGACGGACTATCAGCCAAAAACATTCAGTACTTC.

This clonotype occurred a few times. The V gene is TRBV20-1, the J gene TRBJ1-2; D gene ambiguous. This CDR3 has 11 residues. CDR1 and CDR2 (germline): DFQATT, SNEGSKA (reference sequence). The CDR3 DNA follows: TGCAGCTACTCCCGGGGAGGCGGCTACACCTTC. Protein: CSYSRGGGYTF.

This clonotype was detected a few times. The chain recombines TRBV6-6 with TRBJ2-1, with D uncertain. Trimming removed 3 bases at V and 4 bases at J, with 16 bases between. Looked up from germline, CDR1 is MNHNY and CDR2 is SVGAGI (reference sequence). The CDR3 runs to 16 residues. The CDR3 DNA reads TGTGCCAGCAGTTATCGCCGGGCGGCATCTTACAATGAGCAGTTCTTC. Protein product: CASSYRRAASYNEQFF.

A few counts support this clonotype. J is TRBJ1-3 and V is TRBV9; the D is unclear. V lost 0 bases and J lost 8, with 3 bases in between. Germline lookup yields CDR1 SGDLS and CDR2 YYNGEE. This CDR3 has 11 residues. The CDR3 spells CASSVADTIYF. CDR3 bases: TGTGCCAGCAGCGTAGCCGACACCATATATTTT.

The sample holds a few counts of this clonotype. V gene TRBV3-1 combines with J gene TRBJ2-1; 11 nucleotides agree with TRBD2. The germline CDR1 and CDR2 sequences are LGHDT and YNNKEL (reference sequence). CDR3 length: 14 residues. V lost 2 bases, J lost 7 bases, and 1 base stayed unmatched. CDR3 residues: CASSQRLAGNEQFF. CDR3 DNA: TGTGCCAGCAGCCAAAGACTAGCGGGGAATGAGCAGTTCTTC.

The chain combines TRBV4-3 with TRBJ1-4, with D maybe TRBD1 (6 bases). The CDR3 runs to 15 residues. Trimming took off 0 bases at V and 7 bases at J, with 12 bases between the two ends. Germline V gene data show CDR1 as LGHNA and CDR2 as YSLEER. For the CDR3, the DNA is TGCGCCAGCAGCCAAGATTGGGGGGCCGGTGAAAAACTGTTTTTT. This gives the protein CASSQDWGAGEKLFF.

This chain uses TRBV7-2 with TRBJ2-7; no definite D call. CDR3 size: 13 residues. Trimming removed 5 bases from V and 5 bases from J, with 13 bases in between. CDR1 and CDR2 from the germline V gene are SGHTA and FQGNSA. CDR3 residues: CASSLNPGDEQYF. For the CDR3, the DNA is TGTGCCAGCAGCCTAAACCCCGGCGACGAGCAGTACTTC.

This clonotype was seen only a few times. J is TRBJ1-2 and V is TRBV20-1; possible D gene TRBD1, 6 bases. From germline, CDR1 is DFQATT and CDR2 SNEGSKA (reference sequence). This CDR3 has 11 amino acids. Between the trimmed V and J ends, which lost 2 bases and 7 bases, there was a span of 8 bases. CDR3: CSARQGSGYTF. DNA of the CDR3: TGCAGTGCTAGACAGGGGTCTGGCTACACCTTC.

CDR3 bases: TGTGCCAGCAGCTTATCTCGTTCGACAGGGCTTGAAGCTTTCTTT. Amino acids: CASSLSRSTGLEAFF. The gene calls are TRBV7-2 and TRBJ1-1, with TRBD1 matching 7 bases. CDR1 is SGHTA, CDR2 FQGNSA, per germline. This CDR3 contains 15 residues. V was clipped by 2 bases and J by 7 bases; unmatched bases: 10.

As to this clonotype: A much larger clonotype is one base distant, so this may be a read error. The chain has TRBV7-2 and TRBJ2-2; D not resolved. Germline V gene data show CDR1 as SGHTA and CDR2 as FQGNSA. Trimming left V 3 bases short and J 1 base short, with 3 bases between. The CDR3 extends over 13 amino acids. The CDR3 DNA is TGTGCCAGCAGCTTTTTGAACACCGGGGAGCTGTTTTTT. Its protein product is CASSFLNTGELFF.

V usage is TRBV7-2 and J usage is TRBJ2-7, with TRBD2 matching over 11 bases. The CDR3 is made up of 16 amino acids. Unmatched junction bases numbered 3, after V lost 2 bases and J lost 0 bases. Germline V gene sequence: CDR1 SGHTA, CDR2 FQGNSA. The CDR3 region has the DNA TGTGCCAGCAGCTTAATAGGACTAGCGGGCTCCTACGAGCAGTACTTC. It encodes CASSLIGLAGSYEQYF.

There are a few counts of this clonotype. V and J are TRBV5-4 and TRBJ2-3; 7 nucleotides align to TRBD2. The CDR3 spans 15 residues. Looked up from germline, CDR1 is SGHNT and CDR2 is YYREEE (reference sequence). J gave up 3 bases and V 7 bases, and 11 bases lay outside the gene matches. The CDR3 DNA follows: TGTGCCAGCTCTGGCTGGACGGGGGGAACAGATACGCAGTATTTT. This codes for CASSGWTGGTDTQYF.

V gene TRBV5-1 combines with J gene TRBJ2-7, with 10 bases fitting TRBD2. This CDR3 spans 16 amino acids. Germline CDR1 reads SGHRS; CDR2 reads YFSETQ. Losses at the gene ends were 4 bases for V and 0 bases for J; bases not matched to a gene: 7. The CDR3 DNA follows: TGCGCCAGCAGCCCTCAACTAGCGGGGAGCTCCTACGAGCAGTACTTC. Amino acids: CASSPQLAGSSYEQYF.